This is a list of T cell receptor beta chains from one sample in a study of blood T cells in healthy people across ages. From the 5' RACE reads, TCRdb called clonotypes with MiXCR, one entry per CDR3 protein. This sample has hundreds of thousands of distinct CDR3 sequences, with over 40% found just once. The sequencing sample was made of blood. All receptors derive from an elderly man in good health. The CDR3 runs from the conserved cysteine through the conserved F or W. A D gene is named only where the DNA matches it firmly. Where a row states a size, it is once, few, many or the class of an expanded clone; other rows omit it.

>TRBD2|TRBV10-1|TRBJ2-7|.
TGCGTCCACTGCGGCCCCAGCAGTGACCCAATGGTAGCGGGAGCCTACGAGCAGTACTTC
CVHCGPSSDPMVAGAYEQYF
>.|TRBV10-3|TRBJ2-7|.
TGTGCCATCAGTGAGTCTAGGGAGTCCTACGAGCAGTACTTC
CAISESRESYEQYF
>TRBD2|TRBV4-3|TRBJ2-4|many
TGCGCCAGCAGCCAAGCCCCGGGACTAGCGGGAGGGGTTGAGGCCAAAAACATTCAGTACTTC
CASSQAPGLAGGVEAKNIQYF
>.|TRBV7-2|TRBJ2-3|.
TGTGCCAGCAGCTTAGTTCCGGGTCTGACTAGCACAGATACGCAGTATTTT
CASSLVPGLTSTDTQYF
>.|TRBV7-2|TRBJ1-1|.
TGTGCCAGCAGCCTCGGGACACAGAACACTGAAGCTTTCTTT
CASSLGTQNTEAFF
>TRBD2|TRBV6-2/TRBV6-3|TRBJ2-1|few
TGTGCCAGCAGTTTCCCCGTTAGCGGGGGACAAAATGAGCAGTTCTTC
CASSFPVSGGQNEQFF
>TRBD2|TRBV7-2|TRBJ2-7|.
TGTGCCAGCAGGTCCGGGAGGAACTACGAGCAGTACTTC
CASRSGRNYEQYF
>.|TRBV7-2|TRBJ1-6|few
TGTGCCAGCAGCTTAGGGCGTTGGCAAAATTCACCCCTCCACTTT
CASSLGRWQNSPLHF
>.|TRBV20-1|TRBJ2-5|many
TGCAGTGCTAGAGATCGTCAGGGGCGGGAGACCCAGTACTTC
CSARDRQGRETQYF
>TRBD1|TRBV20-1|TRBJ2-5|.
TGCAGTGCTAACTACAGGGGCCAAGAGACCCAGTACTTC
CSANYRGQETQYF
>.|TRBV7-9|TRBJ2-2|.
TGTGCCAGCAGCCACGACAGGAACACCGGGGAGCTGTTTTTT
CASSHDRNTGELFF
>.|TRBV6-6|TRBJ1-6|.
TGTGCCAGCAGTTACTCTGGGGCTAATAATTCACCCCTCCACTTT
CASSYSGANNSPLHF
>TRBD1|TRBV20-1|TRBJ2-5|.
TGCAGTGCTAGAGATTGGGGACAGGGAGATAGGGAGCAGTACTTC
CSARDWGQGDREQYF
>.|TRBV9|TRBJ1-1|.
TGTGCCAGCAGCGTAGTTCCCTCGGGCACTGAAGCTTTCTTT
CASSVVPSGTEAFF
>TRBD2|TRBV7-2|TRBJ2-1|.
TGTGCCAGCAGCTTAGTGAGGCTAGCGGGAGGGCCGGTTGAGCAGTTCTTC
CASSLVRLAGGPVEQFF
>.|TRBV29-1|TRBJ1-1|.
TGCAGCGTTGAGAGGGGAGGGGGCACTGAAGCTTTCTTT
CSVERGGGTEAFF
>.|TRBV20-1|TRBJ2-3|few
TGCAGTGCTAGAGCCTGGGGGGGCTGGGAGGGCACGCAGTATTTT
CSARAWGGWEGTQYF
>TRBD2|TRBV20-1|TRBJ2-1|few
TGCAGTGCTAGAGATCGTAGCGGGAGGTCCTATTACAATGAGCAGTTCTTC
CSARDRSGRSYYNEQFF
>TRBD2|TRBV7-2|TRBJ2-1|.
TGTGCCAGCAGCTTAGCAACTAGCGGAGCAATGAATGAGCAGTTCTTC
CASSLATSGAMNEQFF
>.|TRBV7-2|TRBJ1-6|once
TGTGCCAGCAGCTCAAAAGGACAGACGCCGAGTTCACCCCTCCACTTT
CASSSKGQTPSSPLHF
>.|TRBV9|TRBJ2-6|.
TGTGCCAGCAGCGTAGAAATTTTTGGGCCGGCCTCTGGGGCCAACGTCCTGACTTTC
CASSVEIFGPASGANVLTF
>.|TRBV20-1|TRBJ2-4|.
TGCAGTGCTAGAGCGGCAGGCAACATTCAGTACTTC
CSARAAGNIQYF
>.|TRBV15|TRBJ2-7|.
TGTGCCACCAGAAGACCGGGGAGCTCCTACGAGCAGTACTTC
CATRRPGSSYEQYF
>.|TRBV4-2|TRBJ2-3|few
TGTGCCAGCAGCCAAGAAGTGGGGCGAGTCACAGATACGCAGTATTTT
CASSQEVGRVTDTQYF
>.|TRBV29-1|TRBJ2-4|.
TGCAGCGTTGAGGGGCGTGGGGGGCAAAACATTCAGTACTTC
CSVEGRGGQNIQYF
>TRBD2|TRBV28|TRBJ2-7|few
TGTGCCAGCAGTCCGGGAGGGCGGGGGCTTACCTACGAGCAGTACTTC
CASSPGGRGLTYEQYF
>.|TRBV5-1|TRBJ2-7|.
TGCGCCAGCAGCTGGGGAGGTCGGTCGACAGGGCTCATCAGCTCCTACGAGCAGTACTTC
CASSWGGRSTGLISSYEQYF
>.|TRBV6-2/TRBV6-3|TRBJ2-7|.
TGTGCCAGCAGTTACGGAGGGCCCGAGCAGTACTTC
CASSYGGPEQYF
>.|TRBV20-1|TRBJ2-1|.
TGCAGTGCATCGACTGCCGGGGACAATGAGCAGTTCTTC
CSASTAGDNEQFF
>TRBD2|TRBV5-1|TRBJ2-1|.
TGCGCCAGCAGCTTGGAAACCCTAGCGGGAAATCTAAATGAGCAGTTCTTC
CASSLETLAGNLNEQFF
>TRBD2|TRBV18|TRBJ2-5|.
TGTGCCAGCTCACCATCGGCGGGGGGGCGAGAGACCCAGTACTTC
CASSPSAGGRETQYF
>.|TRBV11-2|TRBJ2-1|.
TGTGCCAGCAGCTTAGGGCGGAGGGCCACAATCAATGAGCAGTTCTTC
CASSLGRRATINEQFF
>TRBD1|TRBV4-1|TRBJ1-4|.
TGCGCCAGCAGCCAAGATCTGGACAGGGCAGTACCAGCGCGTGAAAAACTGTTTTTT
CASSQDLDRAVPAREKLFF
>TRBD2|TRBV7-9|TRBJ2-3|few
TGTGCCAGCAGCTTATCGAGCGGGGGCGATACGCAGTATTTT
CASSLSSGGDTQYF
>.|TRBV12-3/TRBV12-4|TRBJ2-5|many
TGTGCCAGCAGTTCACCGCCGGGCGCGACCCAGTACTTC
CASSSPPGATQYF
>.|TRBV20-1|TRBJ2-5|.
TGCAGTGCTAGAGTTCTGGGTGGGGGGCAAGGGACCCAGTACTTC
CSARVLGGGQGTQYF
>.|TRBV12-3/TRBV12-4|TRBJ1-3|few
TGTGCCAGCAGTTTAAGACGTCGCGCTGGAAACACCATATATTTT
CASSLRRRAGNTIYF
>TRBD2|TRBV18|TRBJ2-7|.
TGTGCCAGCTCACCACCTGGACTAGCGGGAGGCGAGCAGTACTTC
CASSPPGLAGGEQYF
>TRBD1|TRBV9|TRBJ2-7|.
TGTGCCAGCAGCCCTGGCGGGACAGGGGGCTACGAGCAGTACTTC
CASSPGGTGGYEQYF
>.|TRBV20-1|TRBJ2-7|.
TGCAGTGCGAGGGGAGCAGCCTCCTACAATGAGCAGTACTTC
CSARGAASYNEQYF
>TRBD1|TRBV29-1|TRBJ2-5|.
TGCAGCGTTGATTTTACAGGGGCAGAGACCCAGTACTTC
CSVDFTGAETQYF
>.|TRBV7-2|TRBJ2-7|.
TGTGCCAGCAGCCCAGACCGGGGGAAGGCCTACGAGCAGTACTTC
CASSPDRGKAYEQYF
>.|TRBV7-2|TRBJ2-7|few
TGTGCCAGCAGCCCGCAGGAACTAGTGTCGTACGAGCAGTACTTC
CASSPQELVSYEQYF
>TRBD1|TRBV29-1|TRBJ2-4|.
TGCAGCGTCAAGAGACAGGGGAAAAACATTCAGTACTTC
CSVKRQGKNIQYF
>TRBD2|TRBV7-8|TRBJ2-5|.
TGTGCCAGCAGCCCCCGGGACTACTCACCCCTTTTCCAGTACTTC
CASSPRDYSPLFQYF
>.|TRBV10-3|TRBJ2-7|.
TGTGCCATCAGTGTGTCACCTCGGCACGAGCAGTACTTC
CAISVSPRHEQYF
>.|TRBV12-3/TRBV12-4|TRBJ2-7|.
TGTGCCAGCAGACATGACGCCTTAAGCTCCTACGAGCAGTACTTC
CASRHDALSSYEQYF
>TRBD2|TRBV5-1|TRBJ2-7|.
TGCGCCAGCAGCAAATTAGCGGGCTTGGGCTACAATGAGCAGTACTTC
CASSKLAGLGYNEQYF